A single sample is the source of the 24 T cell receptor beta chains below, sequenced in a study of T-cell memory formation after mild COVID-19. TCRdb reanalysed the 5' RACE reads using MiXCR and keeps one entry per CDR3 protein. This sample has about 290,000 distinct CDR3 sequences, with 15% to 20% found just once. Sequencing input: PBMCs or a T cell subset sorted from them (not recorded which). All receptors come from a man younger than 30 who had mild COVID-19 (a few samples of this study predate the infection). Cell type and time point are not known.

Notes on this clonotype: With a much larger clone just one base away, this may be a read error. The gene calls are TRBV6-5 and TRBJ2-3; D gene uncertain. The V gene's germline CDR1 is MNHEY and CDR2 SVGAGI. The CDR3 runs 13 residues. V was pared by 0 bases and J by 2 bases, with 3 bases between. CDR3 in amino acids: CASSYSNTDTQYF. The CDR3, as DNA: TGTGCCAGCAGTTACTCGAACACAGATACGCAGTATTTT.

The CDR3 region has the DNA TGTGCCAGCAGCAAATTCACCGGGGAGCTGTTTTTT. Its translation is CASSKFTGELFF. The rearrangement joins TRBV9 to TRBJ2-2; D unclear. This CDR3 has 12 amino acids. The V gene lost 4 bases and the J gene lost 4 bases, with 5 bases spanning the gap. The germline V gene has CDR1 SGDLS and CDR2 YYNGEE.

The table lists this clonotype with many counts. The chain carries TRBV5-1 and TRBJ2-7; possibly TRBD2 for D (5 bases). V was cut by 4 bases and J by 6 bases, with 20 bases left in between. Germline values: CDR1 SGHRS, CDR2 YFSETQ. This CDR3 spans 15 amino acids. The CDR3 region has the DNA TGCGCCAGCAGCCACGGGCGCGGTCTAGCCGGCGAGCAGTACTTC. It translates to CASSHGRGLAGEQYF.

This chain joins TRBV29-1 and TRBJ2-5; D uncertain. The CDR3 is 10 residues long. Germline V gene sequence: CDR1 SQVTM, CDR2 ANQGSEA. The V end was cut by 5 bases, the J end by 1 base, with 2 bases between. CDR3 loop: CSVLQETQYF. The CDR3 region has the DNA TGCAGCGTTCTCCAAGAGACCCAGTACTTC. Combining the CDR3 with reference TRBV29-1 and TRBJ2-5 gives the whole variable domain SAVISQKPSRDICQRGTSLTIQCQVDSQVTMMFWYRQQPGQSLTLIATANQGSEATYESGFVIDKFPISRPNLTFSTLTVSNMSPEDSSIYLCSVLQETQYFGPGTRLLVL.

This clonotype was picked up a small number of times. The gene calls are TRBV4-1 and TRBJ2-2, with 8 bases fitting TRBD1. The length of the CDR3 is 15 residues. Germline V gives CDR1 MGHRA, CDR2 YSYEKL. Trimming took 6 bases from V and 6 from J; bases not matched to a gene: 9. CDR3 DNA: TGCGCCAGCAGTCGTTTACAGGGGGTCGCCGGGGAGCTGTTTTTT. As protein: CASSRLQGVAGELFF.

The rearrangement joins TRBV2 to TRBJ1-5; TRBD1 is a possible D gene (5 bases). The CDR3 totals 15 residues. V gave up 3 bases and J gave up 11 bases, with 20 bases separating them. Germline-derived CDR1 and CDR2 are SNHLY and FYNNEI. CDR3 region: CASSEPTGSQQAQHF. The CDR3 region has the DNA TGTGCCAGCAGTGAGCCTACGGGGTCACAACAGGCCCAGCATTTT.

This clonotype turned up a few times. The V call is TRBV19, the J call TRBJ2-2; possibly TRBD1 for D (6 bases). V was pared by 5 bases and J by 0 bases, with 10 bases between. This CDR3 region has 15 residues. Looked up from germline, CDR1 is LNHDA and CDR2 is SQIVND (reference sequence). The CDR3 here is CASSPGTTNTGELFF. The CDR3 DNA is TGTGCCAGTAGTCCCGGGACAACGAACACCGGGGAGCTGTTTTTT.

The CDR3 sequence: CASRGSYFITGELFF. CDR3 DNA sequence: TGCGCCAGCAGGGGGTCATATTTTATCACCGGGGAGCTGTTTTTT. V gene TRBV5-1 combines with J gene TRBJ2-2; D is ambiguous. CDR3 length: 15 residues. V dropped 5 bases and J dropped 4 bases, with 15 bases sitting between them. The germline gives CDR1 SGHRS, CDR2 YFSETQ.

This chain uses TRBV9 with TRBJ2-5; the D gene could be TRBD1 or TRBD2 (5 bases each). Germline V CDR1 and CDR2: SGDLS, YYNGEE. Trimming stripped 3 bases from V and 4 bases from J, with 13 bases between. The CDR3 runs to 14 residues. The chain's CDR3 is CASSAGTVGETQYF. CDR3 bases: TGTGCCAGCAGCGCCGGGACGGTAGGAGAGACCCAGTACTTC.

The J gene is TRBJ2-1, the V gene TRBV24-1; D may be TRBD1 or TRBD2 (5 bases each). CDR1 and CDR2 (germline): KGHDR, SFDVKD. The V gene lost 5 bases and the J gene lost 10 bases, with 14 bases spanning the gap. The CDR3 runs to 13 residues. DNA of the CDR3: TGTGCCACCAGTGGGGGGAGAGGGGTAGAGCAGTTCTTC. Encoded protein: CATSGGRGVEQFF.

This chain joins TRBV25-1 and TRBJ2-5, with D maybe TRBD2 (6 bases). V was clipped by 11 bases and J by 6 bases, with 16 bases between them. Germline V gives CDR1 MGHDK, CDR2 SYGVNS. This CDR3 has 12 amino acids. The CDR3 is CAAGEGRQTQYF. CDR3 DNA sequence: TGTGCCGCAGGAGAGGGGAGGCAGACCCAGTACTTC.

This clonotype was picked up many times. CDR3: CASSPGTPTYEQYF. The CDR3 nucleotides read TGCGCCAGCAGCCCCGGGACACCAACCTACGAGCAGTACTTC. J is TRBJ2-7 and V is TRBV5-1, with TRBD1 as a possible D gene (6 bases). V lost 4 bases, J lost 2 bases, and 13 bases lay in between. There are 14 residues in the CDR3. Germline-derived CDR1 and CDR2 are SGHRS and YFSETQ.

V gene TRBV5-1 combines with J gene TRBJ1-1; TRBD1 is a possible D gene (5 bases). This CDR3 spans 14 amino acids. V dropped 1 base and J dropped 2 bases, with 9 bases sitting between them. CDR1 and CDR2 (germline): SGHRS, YFSETQ. CDR3 in amino acids: CASSLYRINTEAFF. Here the CDR3 DNA reads TGCGCCAGCAGCTTGTACAGGATAAACACTGAAGCTTTCTTT. Based on the CDR3 plus reference TRBV5-1 and TRBJ1-1, the full variable domain is KAGVTQTPRYLIKTRGQQVTLSCSPISGHRSVSWYQQTPGQGLQFLFEYFSETQRNKGNFPGRFSGRQFSNSRSEMNVSTLELGDSALYLCASSLYRINTEAFFGQGTRLTVV.

This chain connects TRBV20-1 to TRBJ2-5; the match to TRBD2 covers 10 bases. The V segment lost 6 bases and the J segment 2 bases; nucleotides outside the gene matches: 3. CDR3 length equals 13 residues. CDR1 and CDR2 (germline): DFQATT, SNEGSKA (reference sequence). CDR3 loop: CSAGLAVQETQYF. The CDR3 bases are TGCAGTGCCGGACTAGCGGTTCAAGAGACCCAGTACTTC.

The V call is TRBV4-3, the J call TRBJ1-2, with D uncertain. Deletions cut 3 bases from V and 2 bases from J, with 13 bases between. In germline, CDR1 is LGHNA, CDR2 YSLEER. The CDR3 covers 15 residues. CDR3 nucleotide sequence: TGCGCCAGCAGCCAGAACGGCATGACGAACTATGGCTACACCTTC. Its translation is CASSQNGMTNYGYTF.

This clonotype was recorded many times. The chain recombines TRBV5-8 with TRBJ1-5, with TRBD1 matching over 7 bases. Losses at the gene ends were 5 bases for V and 5 bases for J; bases not matched to a gene: 10. Germline lookup yields CDR1 SGHTS and CDR2 YDEGEE. The CDR3 extends over 15 amino acids. The CDR3 DNA reads as TGTGCCAGCAGTCCTACAGGGGATTGGGATCAGCCCCAGCATTTT. As protein: CASSPTGDWDQPQHF.

V usage is TRBV20-1 and J usage is TRBJ2-5; D gene ambiguous. The CDR3 contains 13 residues. CDR1 and CDR2 from the germline V gene are DFQATT and SNEGSKA (reference sequence). V dropped 4 bases and J dropped 1 base, with 10 bases sitting between them. This chain's CDR3 is CSAITIPQETQYF. The CDR3 coding sequence is TGCAGTGCTATTACGATCCCCCAAGAGACCCAGTACTTC.

This clonotype has a handful of counts. Here the CDR3 reads CASSPGQGRNTEAFF. The DNA for the CDR3 is TGTGCCAGCAGCCCAGGACAGGGGAGGAACACTGAAGCTTTCTTT. The chain has TRBV7-9 and TRBJ1-1; the match to TRBD1 covers 9 bases. The CDR3 has 15 amino acids. V shed 5 bases and J 1 base; nucleotides not matched to a gene: 5. Germline-derived CDR1 and CDR2 are SEHNR and FQNEAQ (reference sequence).

V gene TRBV7-8 combines with J gene TRBJ2-2, with a weak D call TRBD2 (5 bases). CDR1 is SGHVS and CDR2 is FQNEAQ in the germline V gene. CDR3 length: 15 amino acids. V lost 4 bases to trimming and J lost 4 bases, with 13 bases between them. The CDR3 loop reads CASSYTGRTTGELFF. CDR3 DNA: TGTGCCAGCAGCTATACGGGGAGAACCACCGGGGAGCTGTTTTTT.

This clonotype was detected ten times or more. The chain uses TRBV5-6 and TRBJ2-3; 8 bases agree with TRBD2. Looked up from germline, CDR1 is SGHDT and CDR2 is YYEEEE. After removal of 3 bases from V and 5 bases from J, the junction contained 5 bases not matched to a gene. This CDR3 region has 14 residues. In DNA form, the CDR3 reads TGTGCCAGCAGCTCGAAGCGGGGGAGAGATACGCAGTATTTT. Protein product: CASSSKRGRDTQYF.

This clonotype turned up a few times. The chain combines TRBV6-2 or TRBV6-3 with TRBJ2-6, with TRBD1 matching over 8 bases. Trimming took 5 bases from V and 2 from J; bases not matched to a gene: 5. From germline, CDR1 is MNHEY and CDR2 SVGEGT. The CDR3 loop spans 16 amino acids. CDR3 protein: CASSGSGGAGANVLTF. Here the CDR3 DNA reads TGTGCCAGCAGTGGATCAGGGGGCGCTGGGGCCAACGTCCTGACTTTC.

This chain uses TRBV19 with TRBJ2-3; TRBD2 agrees at 7 bases. The CDR3 covers 14 residues. Germline trimming cut 3 bases from V and 5 bases from J; bases unmatched to any gene: 5. Germline CDR1 reads LNHDA; CDR2 reads SQIVND (reference sequence). The CDR3, as DNA: TGTGCCAGTAGTATCGGGGAGGGGAGAGATACGCAGTATTTT. It is translated as CASSIGEGRDTQYF.

This clonotype was seen a few times. This chain links TRBV18 with TRBJ2-7; D possibly uses TRBD1 or TRBD2 (6 bases each). The V gene's germline CDR1 is KGHSH and CDR2 LQKENI. The ends were cut back, 3 bases at V and 0 bases at J, with 12 bases in the middle. The CDR3 covers 15 residues. This CDR3 is CASSPKGGISYEQYV. Written as DNA, the CDR3 is TGTGCCAGCTCACCTAAGGGGGGAATCTCCTACGAGCAGTACGTC.

The sample holds a few counts of this clonotype. The chain is built from TRBV2 and TRBJ2-5, with TRBD2 matching over 7 bases. Germline V gene data show CDR1 as SNHLY and CDR2 as FYNNEI. The CDR3 extends over 12 amino acids. The CDR3: CVSRGWRETQYF. Written as DNA, the CDR3 is TGTGTCTCGCGGGGGTGGAGGGAGACCCAGTACTTC.